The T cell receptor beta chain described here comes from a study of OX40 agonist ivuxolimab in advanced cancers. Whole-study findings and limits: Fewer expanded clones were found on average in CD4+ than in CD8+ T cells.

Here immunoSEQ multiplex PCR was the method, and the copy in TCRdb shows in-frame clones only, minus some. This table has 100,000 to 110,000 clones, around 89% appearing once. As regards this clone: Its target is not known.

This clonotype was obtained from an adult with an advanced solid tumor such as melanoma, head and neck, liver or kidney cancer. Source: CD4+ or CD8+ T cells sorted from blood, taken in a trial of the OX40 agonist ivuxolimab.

The CDR3 is CASSVEGNQPQHF. CDR3 nucleotide sequence: TGCGCCAGCAGTGTGGAGGGGAATCAGCCCCAGCATTTT. J is TRBJ1-5 and V is TRBV10-2; a weak D match, TRBD1 (5 bases). The CDR3 runs to 13 residues. V lost 4 bases and J lost 4, with 8 bases in between. Germline lookup yields CDR1 WSHSY and CDR2 SAAADI.